The 3 T cell receptor beta chains below come from one sample, sequenced in a study of control samples from healthy donors and cancer patients. The assay was immunoSEQ multiplex PCR, and TCRdb's table has in-frame clones only and misses some. There are 150,000 to 180,000 clones in the sample; over 85% occur only once, and 5.7% lies in the top ten. The specimen was blood. The receptors here all came from a man aged 35 to 55 in good health.

The chain carries TRBV12-3 or TRBV12-4 and TRBJ1-1; 9 bases match TRBD1. The CDR3 has 12 amino acids. Losses at the gene ends were 5 bases for V and 10 bases for J; bases not matched to a gene: 5. The CDR3 DNA is TGTGCCAGCAGTCCGGGGACAGGGATAGCTTTCTTT. This gives the protein CASSPGTGIAFF.

The rearrangement joins TRBV19 to TRBJ2-7; D is uncertain. The CDR3 consists of 16 residues. Germline lookup yields CDR1 LNHDA and CDR2 SQIVND (reference sequence). Between the trimmed V and J ends, which lost 1 base and 2 bases, there was a span of 15 bases. In nucleotides, the CDR3 is TGTGCCAGTAGTATAGGACCCACGGCCGGTCCCTACGAGCAGTACTTC. As protein: CASSIGPTAGPYEQYF.

The chain carries TRBV27 and TRBJ1-5, with D hard to call. The CDR3 sequence is 14 residues long. The germline V gene encodes CDR1 MNHEY and CDR2 SMNVEV (reference sequence). The V end lost 0 bases, the J end lost 5 bases, and 8 bases lay between the germline ends. In nucleotides, the CDR3 is TGTGCCAGCAGTTTATCTGGAGGGTATCAGCCCCAGCATTTT. It yields the protein CASSLSGGYQPQHF.